This T cell receptor beta chain is drawn from a study of cytomegalovirus exposure and HLA in healthy donors. This clone was seen only a few times. Its specificity is not known. The primer mix had 60 Vbeta and 13 Jbeta primers. Here immunoSEQ multiplex PCR was the method, and the copy in TCRdb shows in-frame clones only, minus some. The table records 120,000 or so clones, over 65% of them present only once. Trimming removed 1 base from V and 10 bases from J, with 10 bases in between. The CDR3 consists of 12 residues. The germline gives CDR1 SGHTA, CDR2 FQGNSA. General study points: One cluster of highly shared sequence variants probably arose as a sequencing artifact. Researchers reported that a few CMV-associated chains were confirmed in vitro as CMV antigen-specific.

This sequence joins TRBV7-2 and TRBJ1-2; D uncertain. The sequenced sample was PBMCs. The TCR sequence derives from a middle-aged man in good health and CMV-seropositive. This CDR3 is CASSLGQLAYTF. In DNA form, the CDR3 reads TGTGCCAGCAGCTTAGGGCAATTGGCCTACACCTTC.